The clone carrying this T cell receptor (beta chain) was picked up one time. Germline V gene lookup returns CDR1 SQVTM and CDR2 ANQGSEA. V trimming: 5 bases; J trimming: 3 bases; junction bases outside the gene matches: 11. This CDR3 spans 16 amino acids. The data were taken from a study of blood T cell repertoires in COVID-19. TCRdb keeps only in-frame clones here, not all; method: immunoSEQ multiplex PCR. The data contain more than 350,000 clones, more than 80% of them seen just once; the ten biggest clones take up about 1%. This TCR was sampled from a man between 18 and 29 years old who had recovered from COVID-19. Sequencing was carried out using PBMCs or T cells enriched from blood (not recorded which). This chain links TRBV29-1 with TRBJ2-2; 8 bases line up with TRBD2. The CDR3 protein is CSVRPRLASDTGELFF. The CDR3 region has the DNA TGCAGCGTTAGGCCGCGACTAGCGTCGGACACCGGGGAGCTGTTTTTT.